This TCR beta chain was captured in a study of blood T cells in healthy people across ages. Overall study findings and caveats: A roughly linear fall in TCR beta diversity per million T cells was seen with increasing age. Nothing was known about donor CMV status, and this possibly confounded expanded clonotype changes.

Germline loops: CDR1 SEHNR, CDR2 FQNEAQ (reference sequence). This CDR3 is 16 amino acids long. V was pared by 0 bases and J by 2 bases, with 11 bases between. Each sample provided at least 5.5 micrograms of extracted total RNA. This clonotype showed up just once. Its antigen is undetermined. PCR was performed a second time for about 7 to 11 cycles using a sample-barcoded 5' primer and a J-beta primer mix. A template-switch adaptor with 12 random nucleotides tagged each cDNA molecule. MiXCR, applied by TCRdb to the 5' RACE reads, yields one record per CDR3 protein. The data hold hundreds of thousands of distinct CDR3 sequences, with just over 55% observed a single time.

Sequencing was carried out using blood. The sequence came from a man between 40 and 49 years old in good health. This sequence joins TRBV7-9 and TRBJ2-4; D is tentatively TRBD1 or TRBD2 (5 bases each). CDR3: CASSLAGDGTKNIQYF. As DNA, the CDR3 is TGTGCCAGCAGCTTAGCGGGGGACGGAACCAAAAACATTCAGTACTTC.